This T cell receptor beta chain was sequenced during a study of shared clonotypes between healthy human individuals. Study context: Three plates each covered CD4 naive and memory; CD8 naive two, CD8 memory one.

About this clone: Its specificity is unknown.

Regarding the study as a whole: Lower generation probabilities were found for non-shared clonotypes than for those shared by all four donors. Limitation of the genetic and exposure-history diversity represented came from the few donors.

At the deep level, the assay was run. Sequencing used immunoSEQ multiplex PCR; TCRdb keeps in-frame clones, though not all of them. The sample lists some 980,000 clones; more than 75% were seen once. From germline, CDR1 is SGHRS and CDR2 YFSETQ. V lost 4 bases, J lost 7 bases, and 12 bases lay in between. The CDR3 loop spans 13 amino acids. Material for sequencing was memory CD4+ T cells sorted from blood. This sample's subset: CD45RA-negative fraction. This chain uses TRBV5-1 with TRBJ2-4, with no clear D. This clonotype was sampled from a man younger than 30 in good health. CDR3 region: CASSESLGNIQYF. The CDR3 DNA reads TGCGCCAGCAGCGAGAGTTTGGGGAACATTCAGTACTTC. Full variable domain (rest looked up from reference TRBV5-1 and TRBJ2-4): KAGVTQTPRYLIKTRGQQVTLSCSPISGHRSVSWYQQTPGQGLQFLFEYFSETQRNKGNFPGRFSGRQFSNSRSEMNVSTLELGDSALYLCASSESLGNIQYFGAGTRLSVL.